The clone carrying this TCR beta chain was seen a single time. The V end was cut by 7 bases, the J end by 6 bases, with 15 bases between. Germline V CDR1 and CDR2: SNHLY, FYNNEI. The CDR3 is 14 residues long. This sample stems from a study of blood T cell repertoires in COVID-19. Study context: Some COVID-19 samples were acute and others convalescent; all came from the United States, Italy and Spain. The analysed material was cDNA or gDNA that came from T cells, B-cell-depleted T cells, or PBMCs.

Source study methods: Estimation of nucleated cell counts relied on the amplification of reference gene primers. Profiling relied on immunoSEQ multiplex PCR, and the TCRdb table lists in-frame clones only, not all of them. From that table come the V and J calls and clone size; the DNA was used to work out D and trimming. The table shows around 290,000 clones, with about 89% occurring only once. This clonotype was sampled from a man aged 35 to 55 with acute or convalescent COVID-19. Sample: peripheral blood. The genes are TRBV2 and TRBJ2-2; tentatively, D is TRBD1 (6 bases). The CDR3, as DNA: TGTGCCAGCAAAGGGACAAAGGGCCCCGGGGAGCTGTTTTTT. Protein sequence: CASKGTKGPGELFF. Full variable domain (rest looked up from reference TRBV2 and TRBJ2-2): EPEVTQTPSHQVTQMGQEVILRCVPISNHLYFYWYRQILGQKVEFLVSFYNNEISEKSEIFDDQFSVERPDGSNFTLKIRSTKLEDSAMYFCASKGTKGPGELFFGEGSRLTVL.